This entry lists 14 T cell receptor beta chains sequenced from one sample in a study of response to subunit inactivated influenza vaccine. MiXCR, run by TCRdb on the RT-PCR reads, gives a single entry per CDR3 protein. The sample has over 300,000 distinct CDR3 sequences, 20% to 25% seen once; the top ten hold roughly 10%. Sequences were derived from PBMCs from blood, sampled less than 22 months after vaccination. All receptors derive from a man aged 50 to 69 who received an inactivated influenza vaccine.

The chain combines TRBV12-3 or TRBV12-4 with TRBJ1-4; D is perhaps TRBD1 (6 bases). This CDR3 is 13 amino acids long. V gave up 6 bases and J gave up 8 bases, with 13 bases separating them. The CDR3 loop reads CASSLPRGEKLFF. The CDR3 nucleotides read TGTGCCAGCAGCTTACCGAGGGGGGAAAAACTGTTTTTT.

This CDR3 is CASSPRTVPYTEAFF. The CDR3 DNA sequence: TGCGCCAGCAGCCCGCGGACAGTTCCGTACACTGAAGCTTTCTTT. V is TRBV5-1 and J is TRBJ1-1; maybe TRBD1 (6 bases). This CDR3 region has 15 residues. With 4 bases removed from V and 3 bases from J, the gap between germline ends came to 16 bases. Germline lookup yields CDR1 SGHRS and CDR2 YFSETQ.

This clonotype was counted many times. The genes are TRBV2 and TRBJ1-4, with D perhaps TRBD1 (6 bases). The CDR3 is 13 residues long. CDR1 is SNHLY and CDR2 is FYNNEI in the germline V gene. V was trimmed by 6 bases and J by 8 bases, leaving 13 bases between them. The CDR3 is CASRAGTQEKLFF. CDR3 sequence (DNA): TGTGCCAGCAGAGCCGGGACACAGGAAAAACTGTTTTTT. Supplemented by reference TRBV2 and TRBJ1-4, the full variable domain reads EPEVTQTPSHQVTQMGQEVILRCVPISNHLYFYWYRQILGQKVEFLVSFYNNEISEKSEIFDDQFSVERPDGSNFTLKIRSTKLEDSAMYFCASRAGTQEKLFFGSGTQLSVL.

In this sample, this clonotype turned up a few times. The chain joins TRBV11-2 to TRBJ1-6, with 11 bases fitting TRBD1. The CDR3 runs to 20 residues. V lost 3 bases and J lost 3; bases outside the gene matches: 13. Germline lookup yields CDR1 SGHAT and CDR2 FQNNGV. In DNA, the CDR3 is TGTGCCAGCAGCTTGAGGGACAGGGGGTCTATCCCTGACTATAATTCACCCCTCCACTTT. Protein sequence: CASSLRDRGSIPDYNSPLHF.

This clonotype was detected a few times. V gene TRBV2 combines with J gene TRBJ1-1; 9 bases match TRBD1. Germline V CDR1 and CDR2: SNHLY, FYNNEI. V shed 6 bases, J shed 6 bases, and the junction held 8 bases outside the gene matches. CDR3 length: 14 amino acids. CDR3 loop: CASSLDRGWPEAFF. CDR3 bases: TGTGCCAGCAGCCTGGACAGGGGTTGGCCTGAAGCTTTCTTT.

The chain is built from TRBV4-1 and TRBJ1-5; the D is unclear. The germline V gene has CDR1 MGHRA and CDR2 YSYEKL. This CDR3 spans 16 amino acids. Trimming cost V 4 bases and J 1 base, with 14 bases left between them. In nucleotides, the CDR3 is TGCGCCAGCAGCCGAGGACTAGGGTGGAGCAATCAGCCCCAGCATTTT. Amino acids: CASSRGLGWSNQPQHF.

This clonotype came up a few times. The V call is TRBV4-3, the J call TRBJ1-2; D is uncertain. The CDR3 spans 15 residues. V dropped 0 bases and J dropped 3 bases, with 11 bases sitting between them. Germline V gene data show CDR1 as LGHNA and CDR2 as YSLEER. In DNA form, the CDR3 reads TGCGCCAGCAGCCAAGAGTTAGGGCAGCACTATGGCTACACCTTC. This sequence encodes CASSQELGQHYGYTF.

Only a few counts were recorded for this clonotype. V is TRBV12-3 or TRBV12-4 and J is TRBJ2-3; D may be TRBD2 (5 bases). V lost 3 bases to trimming and J lost 6 bases, with 13 bases between them. The length of the CDR3 is 14 residues. CDR3 loop: CASSFIWRADTQYF. The CDR3 DNA sequence: TGTGCCAGCAGTTTTATTTGGCGGGCCGATACGCAGTATTTT.

The rearrangement links TRBV14 to TRBJ2-1; TRBD2 aligns across 11 bases. The V gene's germline CDR1 is SGHDN and CDR2 FVKESK. The V and J ends lost 3 bases and 0 bases, in that order; junction bases with no gene match: 7. The CDR3 is made up of 18 amino acids. CDR3 DNA: TGTGCCAGCAGCCAGGGGGCTAGCGGGGGGTTCTCCTACAATGAGCAGTTCTTC. This translates into CASSQGASGGFSYNEQFF.

In its sample, this clonotype was seen a few times. V and J are TRBV7-9 and TRBJ2-1; D is undetermined. The CDR3 length is 13 residues. From germline, CDR1 is SEHNR and CDR2 FQNEAQ (reference sequence). Trimming removed 0 bases at V and 8 bases at J, with 8 bases between. The CDR3 bases are TGTGCCAGCAGCTTAGCCCCTTGGGATGAGCAGTTCTTC. As protein: CASSLAPWDEQFF.

The chain carries TRBV12-3 or TRBV12-4 and TRBJ1-6; 10 bases agree with TRBD1. V trimming: 5 bases; J trimming: 16 bases; junction bases outside the gene matches: 8. This CDR3 is 13 amino acids long. The CDR3 loop reads CASSPGQGIRLHF. DNA of the CDR3: TGTGCCAGCAGTCCGGGACAGGGGATTCGTCTCCACTTT.

This clonotype occurred a few times. This chain uses TRBV6-6 with TRBJ2-1; a possible D gene is TRBD1 (5 bases). The CDR3 contains 13 residues. CDR1 is MNHNY and CDR2 is SVGAGI in the germline V gene (reference sequence). Between the trimmed V and J ends, which lost 1 base and 10 bases, there was a span of 11 bases. The CDR3 DNA is TGTGCCAGCAGTTACTTAGGGGAAGGCGAGCAGTTCTTC. Its translation: CASSYLGEGEQFF.

This chain uses TRBV25-1 with TRBJ2-5; TRBD1 might be the D (5 bases). V lost 8 bases, J lost 4 bases, and 20 bases lay in between. Per germline, CDR1 MGHDK and CDR2 SYGVNS. The CDR3 consists of 15 residues. CDR3 region: CASGVPGPSLETQYF. The CDR3 DNA reads as TGTGCCAGCGGAGTCCCAGGGCCCAGTTTAGAGACCCAGTACTTC.

This clonotype was seen ten or more times. V is TRBV5-1 and J is TRBJ1-1; TRBD1 matches at 9 bases. V trimming: 3 bases; J trimming: 6 bases; junction bases outside the gene matches: 6. The V gene's germline CDR1 is SGHRS and CDR2 YFSETQ. The CDR3 has 14 amino acids. The CDR3: CASSSTGGAAEAFF. As DNA, the CDR3 is TGCGCCAGCAGCTCTACAGGGGGCGCGGCTGAAGCTTTCTTT.